A selection of T cell receptor beta chains follows, all from one sample in a study of T cell changes during pregnancy in multiple sclerosis. Some clones are missing from TCRdb's copy, which holds only in-frame ones; the method was immunoSEQ multiplex PCR. This sample has 60,000 or so clones, with 92% found just once. Here the sequenced sample was peripheral blood, taken in the first trimester of pregnancy. Every receptor here comes from a female donor with multiple sclerosis, enrolled in a pregnancy study. CDR3s include the opening cysteine and the closing phenylalanine or tryptophan. D genes are given only for firm matches. Size is stated for part of the rows, as once, few or many counts, or as a class when the clone is expanded.

d_call | clone_size | j_call | v_call | cdr3_nt | cdr3_aa
- | - | TRBJ1-2 | TRBV28 | TGTGCCAGCAGTTTGGGAGGGGGAGTACGTTATGGCTACACCTTC | CASSLGGGVRYGYTF
- | once | TRBJ2-7 | TRBV5-4 | TGTGCCAGCAGCTGGGGCAGTGGCGCCTCCTACGAGCAGTACTTC | CASSWGSGASYEQYF
- | - | TRBJ2-5 | TRBV19 | TGTGCCAGTAGTGGCGGGGGCGCTTGGGAGACCCAGTACTTC | CASSGGGAWETQYF
- | - | TRBJ2-2 | TRBV4-3 | TGCGCCAGCAGCCAAGAACCTCGGGCCGGGGAGCTGTTTTTT | CASSQEPRAGELFF
- | - | TRBJ2-5 | TRBV4-2 | TGTGCCAGCAGCCAGGGCCAGTGGGAGACCCAGTACTTC | CASSQGQWETQYF
- | - | TRBJ2-6 | TRBV7-2 | TGTGCCAGCAGCTTATCAGTCGGGGCCAACGTCCTGACTTTC | CASSLSVGANVLTF
TRBD1 | - | TRBJ1-6 | TRBV30 | TGTGCCTGGGTCATTCGACAGGGGAACTATAATTCACCCCTCCACTTT | CAWVIRQGNYNSPLHF
- | - | TRBJ2-3 | TRBV7-2 | TGTGCCAGCAGCTCGATGAATGGACAGACCCTCACAGATACGCAGTATTTT | CASSSMNGQTLTDTQYF
- | - | TRBJ2-5 | TRBV21-1 | TGTGCCAGCATAAAGATCCGGCCCGGGACTAGCGGGGAAGAGACCCAGTACTTC | CASIKIRPGTSGEETQYF
- | - | TRBJ1-3 | TRBV30 | TGTGCCTGGAGTGTACGACGGAGTGGAAACACCATATATTTT | CAWSVRRSGNTIYF
- | - | TRBJ2-1 | TRBV5-1 | TGCGCCAGCAGCTTGGCCGGGGGCAATGAGCAGTTCTTC | CASSLAGGNEQFF
- | - | TRBJ2-4 | TRBV18 | TGTGCCAGCTCACCAACCACAGGTTGGGACATTCAGTACTTC | CASSPTTGWDIQYF
- | once | TRBJ2-7 | TRBV6-5 | TGTGCCAGCAGTTTCGACAGGAAGACCTACGAGCAGTACTTC | CASSFDRKTYEQYF
TRBD1 | - | TRBJ2-7 | TRBV29-1 | TGCAGCGTTGAGGTTGTACAGGGGAACGAGCAGTACTTC | CSVEVVQGNEQYF
- | once | TRBJ2-5 | TRBV7-3 | TGTGCCAGCAGCCCTCAAGCGGGCCAAGAGACCCAGTACTTC | CASSPQAGQETQYF
- | - | TRBJ1-2 | TRBV19 | TGTGCCAGTAGTACCGGGACCGGGGGGGTTGGCTACACCTTC | CASSTGTGGVGYTF
TRBD2 | - | TRBJ2-7 | TRBV5-4 | TGTGCCAGCAGCCCTGGGGGGGTCAGCTCAACCTACGAGCAGTACTTC | CASSPGGVSSTYEQYF
- | - | TRBJ2-6 | TRBV19 | TGTGCCAGTAGCCCGGACTGGATCTCTGGGGCCAACGTCCTGACTTTC | CASSPDWISGANVLTF
- | - | TRBJ1-1 | TRBV15 | TGTGCCACCAGCAGGGGGGGGTATATAGACACTGAAGCTTTCTTT | CATSRGGYIDTEAFF
- | once | TRBJ2-7 | TRBV19 | TGTGCCAGTAGTTCATTGAGGACTCTAACCTACGAGCAGTACTTC | CASSSLRTLTYEQYF
TRBD2 | - | TRBJ2-3 | TRBV5-1 | TGCGCCAGCAGCTCCGGACTAGCGGGGGGGCTTAGCACAGATACGCAGTATTTT | CASSSGLAGGLSTDTQYF
- | - | TRBJ1-1 | TRBV19 | TGTGCCAGCAAGGACAGTCCCCCGAACACTGAAGCTTTCTTT | CASKDSPPNTEAFF
TRBD1 | - | TRBJ2-3 | TRBV7-6 | TGTGCCAGCAGCGTCCCACAGGGGTCCCGCACAGATACGCAGTATTTT | CASSVPQGSRTDTQYF
- | - | TRBJ2-7 | TRBV7-2 | TGTGCCAGCAGCCTCGATCAGGTAGTCTACGAGCAGTACTTC | CASSLDQVVYEQYF
- | - | TRBJ2-3 | TRBV19 | TGTGCCAGTAGTATACTCGCGGGGGCTACAGATACGCAGTATTTT | CASSILAGATDTQYF
- | - | TRBJ2-2 | TRBV7-6 | TGTGCCAGCAACATATTCCCAAACACCGGGGAGCTGTTTTTT | CASNIFPNTGELFF
- | - | TRBJ1-1 | TRBV6-5 | TGTGCCAGCAGTTACTCGCGGGGCACTGAAGCTTTCTTT | CASSYSRGTEAFF
- | once | TRBJ1-1 | TRBV6-4 | TGTGCCAGCAGCCGATACGCCGAGGGGGTCCCCGTGGCTTTCTTT | CASSRYAEGVPVAFF
- | - | TRBJ2-1 | TRBV6-5 | TGTGCCAGCACGGGGAGTGGTCCAAATGAGCAGTTCTTC | CASTGSGPNEQFF
TRBD2 | - | TRBJ2-7 | TRBV6-1 | TGTGCCAGCAGTGAGAGCGGGGGGGGCTCTCGCGAGCAGTACTTC | CASSESGGGSREQYF
TRBD2 | - | TRBJ2-7 | TRBV7-9 | TGTGCCAGCAGCTTAGTGCTAGCGGACTATTACGAGCAGTACTTC | CASSLVLADYYEQYF
TRBD2 | - | TRBJ2-1 | TRBV7-3 | TGTGCCAGCAGCCTCCGACTAGCGGGGGGGCGGGAGCAGTTCTTC | CASSLRLAGGREQFF
- | - | TRBJ1-6 | TRBV7-6 | TGTGCCAGCAGCTTAGGGGGAGGTTCACCCCTCCACTTT | CASSLGGGSPLHF
TRBD2 | - | TRBJ2-3 | TRBV25-1 | TGTGCCAGCAGTCCCCTAGCGGGGGACCACCCGCAGTATTTT | CASSPLAGDHPQYF
- | - | TRBJ1-2 | TRBV6-1 | TGTGCCAGCAGTGAAGCACCATACGGAGTCTATGGCTACACCTTC | CASSEAPYGVYGYTF
TRBD2 | - | TRBJ2-1 | TRBV10-3 | TGTGCCATCAGTAGGGGAGGGTCCTACAATGAGCAGTTCTTC | CAISRGGSYNEQFF
- | - | TRBJ2-3 | TRBV21-1 | TGTGCCAGCAGCAAAGAGACTAGCGGGCGGGGGGATACGCAGTATTTT | CASSKETSGRGDTQYF
TRBD2 | - | TRBJ2-3 | TRBV7-9 | TGTGCCAGCAGCCCGGGGGGGAGCACAGATACGCAGTATTTT | CASSPGGSTDTQYF
- | once | TRBJ2-5 | TRBV30 | TGTGCCTGGAGTGTAGGACTCGGGGAGACCCAGTACTTC | CAWSVGLGETQYF
TRBD1 | - | TRBJ1-2 | TRBV7-8 | TGTGCCAGCAGCTTAGGACAGGGTGAGGGCTACACCTTC | CASSLGQGEGYTF
- | - | TRBJ1-3 | TRBV21-1 | TGTGCCAGCAGCAAACGCCAGGGGGTTGCTGGAAACACCATATATTTT | CASSKRQGVAGNTIYF
- | - | TRBJ2-5 | TRBV5-6 | TGTGCCAGCAGCACCACGGCAGGGGGGGAGACCCAGTACTTC | CASSTTAGGETQYF
TRBD2 | - | TRBJ2-7 | TRBV2 | TGTGCCAGCAGTGACCGGGGAGTCTTGGGCGGGGGGCCTGAAACCGAGCAGTACTTC | CASSDRGVLGGGPETEQYF
- | - | TRBJ1-1 | TRBV7-2 | TGTGCCAGCAGCCTGACCCAGGGAACGGGGAACACTGAAGCTTTCTTT | CASSLTQGTGNTEAFF
- | - | TRBJ2-6 | TRBV6-6 | TGTGCCAGCAGTTTTCCCCTCTCTGGGGCCAACGTCCTGACTTTC | CASSFPLSGANVLTF
- | - | TRBJ2-3 | TRBV10-3 | TGTGCCATCAGTGAGTCGGAGGATACGCAGTATTTT | CAISESEDTQYF
- | - | TRBJ2-2 | TRBV2 | TGTGCCAGCAGTGTTTCAGGGTATGGCGGGGAGCTGTTTTTT | CASSVSGYGGELFF
TRBD2 | - | TRBJ2-1 | TRBV7-2 | TGTGCCAGCAGCTTAGAGGGACTAGCGTACAATGAGCAGTTCTTC | CASSLEGLAYNEQFF
- | - | TRBJ2-5 | TRBV7-2 | TGTGCCAGCAGCTTCGTGACATCGGAGACCCAGTACTTC | CASSFVTSETQYF
- | few | TRBJ1-5 | TRBV19 | TGTGCCAGTAGTATGGGGAGATCGAATCAGCCCCAGCATTTT | CASSMGRSNQPQHF
- | - | TRBJ1-1 | TRBV7-8 | TGTGCCAGCAGCTTAGAAGCAGGAAGGAACACTGAAGCTTTCTTT | CASSLEAGRNTEAFF
TRBD2 | once | TRBJ2-1 | TRBV2 | TGTGCCCAAGCGGGGGGGCTCTCCCTTTCTAACAATGAGCAGTTCTTC | CAQAGGLSLSNNEQFF
- | - | TRBJ1-3 | TRBV2 | TGTGCCAGCCAGGGACATCCCCTTAGCCTCTCTGGAAACACCATATATTTT | CASQGHPLSLSGNTIYF